This TCR beta chain was sequenced for a study of T cell responses to AZD1222 COVID-19 vaccine. TCRdb's copy holds only in-frame clones and misses some; the assay was immunoSEQ multiplex PCR. This table holds about 180,000 clones, 90% found once. Sequencing was performed on peripheral blood, taken on day 0 of AZD1222 vaccination. The clonotype comes from an adult in good health.

This chain's CDR3 is CASSYSLAGGPSTDTQYF. The CDR3 DNA reads TGTGCCAGCAGTTACTCCCTAGCGGGGGGGCCTAGTACAGATACGCAGTATTTT. V usage is TRBV6-2 or TRBV6-3 and J usage is TRBJ2-3; the match to TRBD2 covers 12 bases. The germline gives CDR1 MNHEY, CDR2 SVGEGT. CDR3 length: 18 residues. Trimming at V came to 0 bases and at J to 3 bases, leaving 7 bases not matched to a gene.